This passage covers 27 T cell receptor beta chains from one sample sequenced in a study of blood T cell repertoires in COVID-19. Only in-frame clones appear in the TCRdb table, and some are missing; sequencing was by immunoSEQ multiplex PCR. The sample lists roughly 280,000 clones; about 85% were seen once. The sample consisted of PBMCs or T cells enriched from blood (not recorded which). Receptors were obtained from a woman between 45 and 60 years old who had recovered from COVID-19.

This rearrangement joins TRBV7-3 to TRBJ2-3; 12 bases match TRBD2. The CDR3 has 16 residues. The junction had 4 bases not matched to a gene; V was cut back by 5 bases and J by 1 base. Germline CDR1 reads SGHTA; CDR2 reads FQGTGA. The CDR3 coding sequence is TGTGCCAGCAGCCCCCTAGCGGGAGGGGGCACAGATACGCAGTATTTT. It encodes CASSPLAGGGTDTQYF.

The chain combines TRBV6-4 with TRBJ1-1; no definite D call. In germline, CDR1 is MRHNA, CDR2 SNTAGT. Trimming took 0 bases from V and 2 from J, leaving 7 bases between them. This CDR3 has 14 residues. The CDR3 sequence is CASSDSGRNTEAFF. The CDR3 nucleotides are TGTGCCAGCAGTGACTCTGGGCGCAACACTGAAGCTTTCTTT.

The chain couples TRBV21-1 to TRBJ1-1; the DNA was not used to check the table's D call, TRBD1. TRBV21-1 is a documented pseudogene. The CDR3 runs to 12 residues. CDR3 residues: CASSKEGRGAFF. The CDR3 nucleotides are TGTGCCAGCAGCAAAGAGGGCAGGGGTGCTTTCTTT.

V is TRBV5-5 and J is TRBJ2-5, with 10 bases identical to TRBD2. Germline-derived CDR1 and CDR2 are SGHKS and YYEKEE (reference sequence). The CDR3 totals 16 residues. V shed 4 bases and J 0 bases; nucleotides not matched to a gene: 6. The CDR3 loop is CASSPWGTSDQETQYF. In nucleotides, the CDR3 is TGTGCCAGCAGCCCCTGGGGGACTAGCGACCAAGAGACCCAGTACTTC.

The rearrangement joins TRBV2 to TRBJ2-1; TRBD1 might be the D (6 bases). There are 14 residues in the CDR3. The V and J ends lost 6 bases and 6 bases respectively, with 15 bases between them. Per germline, CDR1 SNHLY and CDR2 FYNNEI. The CDR3 coding sequence is TGTGCCAGCAGCGGGACGTTAGGGGGCAATGAGCAGTTCTTC. This gives the protein CASSGTLGGNEQFF.

V usage is TRBV29-1 and J usage is TRBJ2-6; a possible D gene is TRBD1 (6 bases). CDR1 SQVTM and CDR2 ANQGSEA come from the germline V gene. There are 15 residues in the CDR3. The V and J ends lost 6 bases and 0 bases respectively, with 12 bases between them. This CDR3 is CSVEDSYSGANVLTF. DNA of the CDR3: TGCAGCGTAGAGGACAGTTACTCTGGGGCCAACGTCCTGACTTTC.

The count of this clone is one. The chain uses TRBV28 and TRBJ1-4, with TRBD1 matching over 9 bases. Trimming removed 3 bases from V and 8 bases from J; junction bases left unmatched: 10. The CDR3 is made up of 16 amino acids. Germline V gene sequence: CDR1 MDHEN, CDR2 SYDVKM. The CDR3 DNA follows: TGTGCCAGCAGTTTTGACAGGGGGAGAGTAAGAGAAAAACTGTTTTTT. Its translation: CASSFDRGRVREKLFF.

V and J are TRBV28 and TRBJ1-2, with a possible D match to TRBD1 (5 bases). Germline V CDR1 and CDR2: MDHEN, SYDVKM. This CDR3 is 14 amino acids long. V lost 1 base and J lost 5, with 11 bases in between. CDR3 protein: CASSLSAGRYGYTF. The CDR3 coding sequence is TGTGCCAGCAGTTTATCGGCAGGGCGGTATGGCTACACCTTC.

The V and J genes are TRBV28 and TRBJ2-7; D might be TRBD2 (6 bases). Per germline, CDR1 MDHEN and CDR2 SYDVKM. There are 11 residues in the CDR3. V lost 5 bases and J lost 4, with 6 bases in between. CDR3 sequence reads: CASSGTYEQYF. CDR3 DNA: TGTGCCAGCAGTGGGACTTACGAGCAGTACTTC.

The chain carries TRBV20-1 and TRBJ1-4, with 10 bases matching TRBD1. Germline trimming cut 6 bases from V and 11 bases from J; bases unmatched to any gene: 3. This CDR3 comprises 11 residues. Germline V gene sequence: CDR1 DFQATT, CDR2 SNEGSKA (reference sequence). The CDR3: CSADRGRKLFF. The CDR3 region has the DNA TGCAGTGCCGACAGGGGGCGGAAACTGTTTTTT.

The rearrangement joins TRBV19 to TRBJ2-5, with unresolved D. The ends were cut back, 5 bases at V and 5 bases at J, with 15 bases in the middle. The CDR3 has 14 residues. Germline values: CDR1 LNHDA, CDR2 SQIVND (reference sequence). CDR3 DNA: TGTGCCAGTAGTCCCCCAACGTTGAGGGAGACCCAGTACTTC. Encoded protein: CASSPPTLRETQYF.

The chain has TRBV7-3 and TRBJ2-3; perhaps TRBD2 as D (6 bases). The length of the CDR3 is 15 residues. The germline V gene encodes CDR1 SGHTA and CDR2 FQGTGA. The germline V and J ends were trimmed by 2 bases and 1 base, with 10 bases remaining between them. The CDR3 DNA is TGTGCCAGCAGCTTACCGGCTAGCGGCACAGATACGCAGTATTTT. The encoded protein is CASSLPASGTDTQYF.

The rearrangement links TRBV7-2 to TRBJ1-2; TRBD1 agrees at 12 bases. With V trimmed by 5 bases and J by 7 bases, 5 bases remained unmatched. CDR3 length: 14 residues. The germline gives CDR1 SGHTA, CDR2 FQGNSA. The chain's CDR3 is CASSPGQGARGYTF. For the CDR3, the DNA is TGTGCCAGCAGCCCGGGACAGGGGGCTCGTGGCTACACCTTC.

This rearrangement joins TRBV7-6 to TRBJ2-1; D possibly corresponds to TRBD1 (5 bases). V lost 1 base and J 8 bases, leaving 12 bases between the germline ends. Germline CDR1 and CDR2: SGHVS and FNYEAQ. The CDR3 has 14 amino acids. CDR3 in amino acids: CASSLEGALDEQFF. The DNA for the CDR3 is TGTGCCAGCAGCTTAGAAGGGGCCCTTGATGAGCAGTTCTTC.

The V call is TRBV28, the J call TRBJ1-2; D gene unclear. The CDR3 loop spans 14 amino acids. The germline CDR1 and CDR2 sequences are MDHEN and SYDVKM. Between the trimmed V and J ends, which lost 7 bases and 8 bases, there was a span of 20 bases. In nucleotides, the CDR3 is TGTGCCAGCATTTCGGCCCGGACGCCGGGAGGCTACACCTTC. This codes for CASISARTPGGYTF.

This sequence joins TRBV27 and TRBJ2-2, with a weak D call TRBD2 (6 bases). Germline V gene data show CDR1 as MNHEY and CDR2 as SMNVEV (reference sequence). The CDR3 consists of 14 residues. Trimming pared 6 bases from V and 2 bases from J, leaving 10 bases between. In DNA form, the CDR3 reads TGTGCCAGCAGGCACGGGGGTAACACCGGGGAGCTGTTTTTT. Protein product: CASRHGGNTGELFF.

The V call is TRBV5-1, the J call TRBJ2-2; D remains ambiguous. Per the germline V gene, CDR1 is SGHRS and CDR2 is YFSETQ. The V end was cut by 4 bases, the J end by 3 bases, with 13 bases between. This CDR3 contains 15 residues. The DNA of the CDR3 is TGCGCCAGCAGCGATCGTACAGTTGACACCGGGGAGCTGTTTTTT. This sequence encodes CASSDRTVDTGELFF.

The rearrangement joins TRBV5-1 to TRBJ2-2, with TRBD2 matching 10 bases. The V and J ends lost 7 bases and 3 bases, in that order; junction bases with no gene match: 6. The CDR3 has 15 amino acids. Germline-derived CDR1 and CDR2 are SGHRS and YFSETQ. CDR3 loop: CASAPSGRDTGELFF. The CDR3 nucleotides read TGCGCCAGCGCTCCGAGCGGGAGGGACACCGGGGAGCTGTTTTTT.

The chain combines TRBV7-9 with TRBJ2-4, with D tentatively TRBD1 (5 bases). CDR1 is SEHNR and CDR2 is FQNEAQ in the germline V gene (reference sequence). The CDR3 covers 12 residues. V was cut by 10 bases and J by 8 bases, with 15 bases left in between. The CDR3 DNA reads TGTGCCACCCAGGGCCCTCCGGACATTCAGTACTTC. Encoded protein: CATQGPPDIQYF.

V is TRBV25-1 and J is TRBJ2-2; 7 bases map to TRBD2. The CDR3 contains 16 residues. V lost 2 bases to trimming and J lost 4 bases; unmatched junction nucleotides: 7. Germline CDR1 is MGHDK and CDR2 is SYGVNS. The DNA for the CDR3 is TGTGCCAGCAGTGAACTCGCGGGAGATGGCACCGGGGAGCTGTTTTTT. Translating gives CASSELAGDGTGELFF.

This clone was counted a single time. V is TRBV24-1 and J is TRBJ2-1; 7 bases line up with TRBD1. There are 16 residues in the CDR3. Germline assignment: CDR1 KGHDR and CDR2 SFDVKD. J lost 4 bases, V lost 1 base, and 6 bases had no gene match. Here the CDR3 DNA reads TGTGCCACCAGTGATTTACAGGGGAAGGGTTACAATGAGCAGTTCTTC. Translated: CATSDLQGKGYNEQFF.

This chain joins TRBV12-3 or TRBV12-4 and TRBJ1-1, with 7 bases matching TRBD1. This CDR3 spans 13 amino acids. V trimming: 6 bases; J trimming: 3 bases; junction bases outside the gene matches: 4. In DNA form, the CDR3 reads TGTGCCAGCAGACCCGACAGGGACACTGAAGCTTTCTTT. As protein: CASRPDRDTEAFF.

For this clone: The same CDR3 is also encoded by other DNA sequences in this sample. The rearrangement links TRBV7-2 to TRBJ1-5; TRBD1 is a possible D gene (5 bases). This CDR3 is 13 amino acids long. Trimming removed 5 bases from V and 2 bases from J, with 7 bases in between. From germline, CDR1 is SGHTA and CDR2 FQGNSA. CDR3 protein: CASSTQGNQPQHF. The CDR3 DNA reads as TGTGCCAGCAGCACACAGGGCAATCAGCCCCAGCATTTT.

V gene TRBV27 combines with J gene TRBJ1-5, with D possibly TRBD1 on 5 matching bases. Germline CDR1 and CDR2: MNHEY and SMNVEV (reference sequence). The CDR3 sequence is 15 residues long. V lost 6 bases and J lost 2, with 14 bases in between. In DNA, the CDR3 is TGTGCCAGCAGGCCAAGTCAGGGTGGCAATCAGCCCCAGCATTTT. Protein: CASRPSQGGNQPQHF.

This chain uses TRBV4-3 with TRBJ1-3; 7 bases line up with TRBD1. CDR1 and CDR2 (germline): LGHNA, YSLEER. This CDR3 spans 14 amino acids. Losses at the gene ends were 4 bases for V and 4 bases for J; bases not matched to a gene: 4. The CDR3 loop reads CASSRTGDGNTIYF. CDR3 bases: TGCGCCAGCAGCCGTACAGGGGACGGAAACACCATATATTTT.

The chain recombines TRBV18 with TRBJ1-4; TRBD1 aligns across 7 bases. J gave up 7 bases and V 3 bases, and 5 bases lay outside the gene matches. Per germline, CDR1 KGHSH and CDR2 LQKENI. This CDR3 spans 14 amino acids. The CDR3 spells CASSPDRAFEKLFF. Here the CDR3 DNA reads TGTGCCAGCTCACCCGACAGGGCTTTTGAAAAACTGTTTTTT.

The V call is TRBV24-1, the J call TRBJ2-1, with D perhaps matching TRBD2 (6 bases). Germline assignment: CDR1 KGHDR and CDR2 SFDVKD. V lost 7 bases and J 5 bases, leaving 11 bases between the germline ends. The CDR3 totals 13 residues. CDR3 in amino acids: CATSAGSDNEQFF. For the CDR3, the DNA is TGTGCCACCAGCGCGGGATCCGACAATGAGCAGTTCTTC.